The 18 T cell receptor beta chains below come from one sample, sequenced in a study of human T cells and chemical hapten exposure (dated by TCRdb to about 2021). Interpreted using the paper, the time point label stands for: patch test 1, 2 weeks after DPC sensitization. The sample's treatment or condition label, decoded: therapeutic diphenylcyclopropenone sensitization with weekly scalp DPC. The receptor library was made with RACE. TCRdb shows the sequencer as NextSeq 500. TCRdb reprocessing: public reads trimmed at Q25 with fastp, clones called with MiXCR, in-frame beta chains kept. Identical CDR3 proteins give one entry, which carries the most common genes and DNA. This sample is represented by some 170,000 distinct CDR3 sequences; about a fifth of them were singletons. Under 7.5% of the sample lies in the top ten. Material: whole blood, obtained in connection with sensitization to the hapten diphenylcyclopropenone (DPC). All receptors derive from a woman aged 50 to 60 with alopecia areata. Some clones in this sample may be carry-over from other donors' samples.

This sequence joins TRBV20-1 and TRBJ2-3; no reliable D call. Between the trimmed V and J ends, which lost 1 base and 0 bases, there was a span of 11 bases. CDR3 length: 15 residues. Looked up from germline, CDR1 is DFQATT and CDR2 is SNEGSKA (reference sequence). CDR3 residues: CSARAPGESTDTQYF. The CDR3 DNA reads as TGCAGTGCTAGAGCGCCTGGAGAAAGCACAGATACGCAGTATTTT.

This clonotype has more than one count but fewer than ten. The J gene is TRBJ1-5, the V gene TRBV20-1, with 7 positions matching TRBD1. The CDR3 sequence is 14 residues long. Per the germline V gene, CDR1 is DFQATT and CDR2 is SNEGSKA (reference sequence). Trimming removed 5 bases from V and 5 bases from J; junction bases left unmatched: 9. For the CDR3, the DNA is TGCAGTGCTTCTCCGGACAGGAGATATCAGCCCCAGCATTTT. Protein sequence: CSASPDRRYQPQHF.

V is TRBV27 and J is TRBJ1-1, with D possibly being TRBD1 (6 bases). Trimming removed 3 bases at V and 2 bases at J, with 16 bases between. The germline V gene encodes CDR1 MNHEY and CDR2 SMNVEV (reference sequence). The CDR3 length is 16 residues. As DNA, the CDR3 is TGTGCCAGCAGTTTGAGTAGGACAGCATTAAACACTGAAGCTTTCTTT. It translates to CASSLSRTALNTEAFF.

This sequence joins TRBV29-1 and TRBJ2-3; D remains unclear. Deletions cut 5 bases from V and 2 bases from J, with 5 bases between. The length of the CDR3 is 11 residues. Looked up from germline, CDR1 is SQVTM and CDR2 is ANQGSEA. The CDR3 bases are TGCAGCGTTCGGATCACAGATACGCAGTATTTT. As protein: CSVRITDTQYF.

The sample holds a few counts of this clonotype. This chain uses TRBV7-8 with TRBJ1-1, with D perhaps matching TRBD1 (5 bases). From germline, CDR1 is SGHVS and CDR2 FQNEAQ. V was shortened by 5 bases and J by 0 bases, with 22 bases between the two germline ends. The CDR3 totals 18 residues. CDR3 in DNA: TGTGCCAGCAGCGACCCTCAGGGTGCCTTCCAAATGAACACTGAAGCTTTCTTT. Translation gives CASSDPQGAFQMNTEAFF.

The chain uses TRBV18 and TRBJ2-1, with 12 bases matching TRBD2. From germline, CDR1 is KGHSH and CDR2 LQKENI. V gave up 3 bases and J gave up 7 bases; unmatched junction bases: 7. The CDR3 spans 16 residues. In DNA form, the CDR3 reads TGTGCCAGCTCACCTAGGACTAGCGGGACAGGGAATGAGCAGTTCTTC. It is translated as CASSPRTSGTGNEQFF. Full variable domain (remainder filled in from reference TRBV18 and TRBJ2-1): NAGVMQNPRHLVRRRGQEARLRCSPMKGHSHVYWYRQLPEEGLKFMVYLQKENIIDESGMPKERFSAEFPKEGPSILRIQQVVRGDSAAYFCASSPRTSGTGNEQFFGPGTRLTVL.

V is TRBV11-2 and J is TRBJ1-1; D gene unclear. CDR1 and CDR2 from the germline V gene are SGHAT and FQNNGV. The CDR3 has 15 amino acids. The ends were cut back, 0 bases at V and 0 bases at J, with 8 bases in the middle. CDR3 bases: TGTGCCAGCAGCTTAGATATGACAATGAACACTGAAGCTTTCTTT. This gives the protein CASSLDMTMNTEAFF.

The rearrangement links TRBV20-1 to TRBJ1-1; D ambiguous. Germline assignment: CDR1 DFQATT and CDR2 SNEGSKA (reference sequence). The V end was cut by 0 bases, the J end by 0 bases, with 8 bases between. The CDR3 is made up of 14 amino acids. CDR3 bases: TGCAGTGCTAGAGAGGGTAGGGTGAACACTGAAGCTTTCTTT. This codes for CSAREGRVNTEAFF.

This clonotype was recorded a few times. The rearrangement joins TRBV6-4 to TRBJ2-5; 11 positions match TRBD2. V dropped 5 bases and J dropped 3; count of bases not matched to a gene: 5. The germline V gene has CDR1 MRHNA and CDR2 SNTAGT. The CDR3 covers 15 residues. This CDR3 reads CASSQEGLAEETQYF. CDR3 nucleotides: TGTGCCAGCAGTCAGGAGGGACTAGCGGAAGAGACCCAGTACTTC.

This clonotype was recorded a few times. The V call is TRBV27, the J call TRBJ1-5, with TRBD1 as a possible D gene (5 bases). There are 13 residues in the CDR3. Trimming pared 5 bases from V and 7 bases from J, leaving 12 bases between. The V gene's germline CDR1 is MNHEY and CDR2 SMNVEV (reference sequence). CDR3: CASSMGLPQPQHF. The CDR3, as DNA: TGTGCCAGCAGTATGGGACTTCCCCAGCCCCAGCATTTT.

This clonotype was found a few times. The rearrangement uses TRBV12-3 or TRBV12-4 and TRBJ2-7; no firm D call. The CDR3 has 12 residues. Trimming removed 6 bases at V and 4 bases at J, with 10 bases between. The chain's CDR3 is CASRLERYEQYF. In nucleotides, the CDR3 is TGTGCCAGCAGATTGGAGAGGTACGAGCAGTACTTC.

There are a few counts of this clonotype. This chain connects TRBV29-1 to TRBJ2-3; D unresolved. Trimming removed 5 bases at V and 2 bases at J, with 11 bases between. Germline-derived CDR1 and CDR2 are SQVTM and ANQGSEA. The CDR3 sequence is 13 residues long. Written as DNA, the CDR3 is TGCAGCGTTAGGCTCCAGCACACAGATACGCAGTATTTT. Its translation: CSVRLQHTDTQYF.

The rearrangement links TRBV5-1 to TRBJ2-2; unclear D gene. Per germline, CDR1 SGHRS and CDR2 YFSETQ. The CDR3 totals 15 residues. V lost 0 bases and J 4 bases, leaving 10 bases between the germline ends. The CDR3 loop is CASSLDMLRTGELFF. For the CDR3, the DNA is TGCGCCAGCAGCTTGGACATGCTCCGCACCGGGGAGCTGTTTTTT.

This chain joins TRBV29-1 and TRBJ1-1, with D possibly matching TRBD1 (6 bases). The CDR3 runs to 13 residues. CDR1 SQVTM and CDR2 ANQGSEA come from the germline V gene. Trimming shortened V by 4 bases and J by 1 base, and 10 bases separated the two germline ends. The CDR3 region is CSVGLGGNTEAFF. Written as DNA, the CDR3 is TGCAGCGTTGGGTTAGGGGGGAACACTGAAGCTTTCTTT.

Ten or more counts support this clonotype. This chain connects TRBV7-6 to TRBJ1-2, with D maybe TRBD1 (6 bases). Trimming pared 5 bases from V and 5 bases from J, leaving 6 bases between. Germline CDR1 reads SGHVS; CDR2 reads FNYEAQ. The CDR3 is 11 amino acids. CDR3 sequence (DNA): TGTGCCAGCAGCACAGGGTATGGCTACACCTTC. This encodes CASSTGYGYTF.

The chain employs TRBV5-1 and TRBJ2-1; D gene unclear. The germline gives CDR1 SGHRS, CDR2 YFSETQ. Deletions cut 3 bases from V and 8 bases from J, with 9 bases between. This CDR3 is built from 12 residues. The CDR3 DNA reads as TGCGCCAGCAGCTCTAATCTGGATGAGCAGTTCTTC. Translated, it gives CASSSNLDEQFF.

The chain joins TRBV5-1 to TRBJ1-6; D possibly corresponds to TRBD1 (6 bases). This CDR3 comprises 14 residues. Germline loops: CDR1 SGHRS, CDR2 YFSETQ. Trimming took off 2 bases at V and 8 bases at J, with 11 bases between the two ends. This chain's CDR3 is CASSFGQPDSPLHF. DNA for the CDR3: TGCGCCAGCAGCTTCGGACAGCCAGATTCACCCCTCCACTTT.

The chain links TRBV29-1 to TRBJ2-5; D is uncertain. Trimming took 2 bases from V and 4 from J, leaving 11 bases between them. Germline loops: CDR1 SQVTM, CDR2 ANQGSEA. This CDR3 region has 13 residues. The CDR3 loop reads CSVERAGRETQYF. In DNA, the CDR3 is TGCAGCGTTGAACGGGCAGGAAGAGAGACCCAGTACTTC.